Listed below are T cell receptor beta chains from one sample, sequenced in a study of T cell responses to AZD1222 COVID-19 vaccine. Libraries were prepared by immunoSEQ multiplex PCR; TCRdb keeps only in-frame clonotypes and omits some of them. The sample contains more than 150,000 clones, about 94% of which appear only once. The sample in question was peripheral blood, obtained on day 0 of AZD1222 vaccination. These receptors all come from an adult in good health. The CDR3 runs from the conserved cysteine through the conserved F or W. The order of the fields is J gene, clone size, D gene, V gene, CDR3 DNA, CDR3 protein. The D gene is left open where the match is weak. A clone size is listed for some rows: how often the clone was seen (once, few, many), or a class if it is expanded.

j_gene: TRBJ2-1; abundance: once; d_gene: TRBD2; v_gene: TRBV7-8; CDR3nt: TGTGCCAGCAGCTCCAATCTAGCGGGAACCATTTACAATGAGCAGTTCTTC; CDR3aa: CASSSNLAGTIYNEQFF
j_gene: TRBJ2-5; abundance: .; d_gene: TRBD2; v_gene: TRBV28; CDR3nt: TGTGCCAGCAGTTTATTCACTAGCGGGAAAGAGACCCAGTACTTC; CDR3aa: CASSLFTSGKETQYF
j_gene: TRBJ1-2; abundance: .; d_gene: .; v_gene: TRBV29-1; CDR3nt: TGCAGCGTTGAAGTTGGGGGCTACACCTTC; CDR3aa: CSVEVGGYTF
j_gene: TRBJ1-6; abundance: .; d_gene: .; v_gene: TRBV12-1; CDR3nt: TGTGCCAGCAGCTTTACCCAGGGGGTAGATAATTCACCCCTCCACTTT; CDR3aa: CASSFTQGVDNSPLHF
j_gene: TRBJ1-1; abundance: .; d_gene: .; v_gene: TRBV4-3; CDR3nt: TGCGCCAGCAGCCAAGGGCAGGGGAACACTGAAGCTTTCTTT; CDR3aa: CASSQGQGNTEAFF
j_gene: TRBJ2-2; abundance: .; d_gene: .; v_gene: TRBV3-1/TRBV3-2; CDR3nt: TGTGCCAGCAGCCACGGTCTCGGGGAGCTGTTTTTT; CDR3aa: CASSHGLGELFF
j_gene: TRBJ1-2; abundance: .; d_gene: .; v_gene: TRBV4-3; CDR3nt: TGCGCCAGCAGCCAAGACCGCGGGGTTGGCTATGGCTACACCTTC; CDR3aa: CASSQDRGVGYGYTF
j_gene: TRBJ2-1; abundance: .; d_gene: TRBD1; v_gene: TRBV5-1; CDR3nt: TGCGCCAGCGAGGGGGCAGGGCCCCATGAGCAGTTCTTC; CDR3aa: CASEGAGPHEQFF
j_gene: TRBJ1-2; abundance: .; d_gene: TRBD1; v_gene: TRBV28; CDR3nt: TGTGCCAGCAGCCCGGACAGGGGGCACTATGGCTACACCTTC; CDR3aa: CASSPDRGHYGYTF
j_gene: TRBJ1-2; abundance: .; d_gene: .; v_gene: TRBV4-3; CDR3nt: TGCGCCAGCAGCCATGAACAGGGTACTGGTGGCTACACCTTC; CDR3aa: CASSHEQGTGGYTF
j_gene: TRBJ2-2; abundance: .; d_gene: .; v_gene: TRBV24-1; CDR3nt: TGTGCCACCAGTAAGGTCGGGGAGCTGTTTTTT; CDR3aa: CATSKVGELFF
j_gene: TRBJ2-7; abundance: .; d_gene: TRBD2; v_gene: TRBV2; CDR3nt: TGTGCCAGCAGTGAATACTACGGGAGGGAGCAGTACTTC; CDR3aa: CASSEYYGREQYF
j_gene: TRBJ2-1; abundance: .; d_gene: TRBD2; v_gene: TRBV7-9; CDR3nt: TGTGCCAGCAGCTTACCATTGGGACTAGCGGGTCAAGAGCAGTTCTTC; CDR3aa: CASSLPLGLAGQEQFF
j_gene: TRBJ2-7; abundance: .; d_gene: .; v_gene: TRBV18; CDR3nt: TGTGCCAGCTCGCCACTGGGGCCCTACGAGCAGTACTTC; CDR3aa: CASSPLGPYEQYF
j_gene: TRBJ2-5; abundance: few; d_gene: TRBD1; v_gene: TRBV6-5; CDR3nt: TGTGCCAGCGGCGGTACACAGGGGGCGGGCGAGACCCAGTACTTC; CDR3aa: CASGGTQGAGETQYF
j_gene: TRBJ2-1; abundance: .; d_gene: .; v_gene: TRBV6-5; CDR3nt: TGTGCCAGTCTCCGGCCCGGACCCCACAATGAGCAGTTCTTC; CDR3aa: CASLRPGPHNEQFF
j_gene: TRBJ1-6; abundance: .; d_gene: .; v_gene: TRBV18; CDR3nt: TGTGCCAGCTCACCCGATCGGGGGGTCTCTAATTCACCCCTCCACTTT; CDR3aa: CASSPDRGVSNSPLHF